The following is a TCR beta chain sequence with its context. What it recognizes is unknown. In germline, CDR1 is MNHNS, CDR2 SASEGT. V was trimmed by 8 bases and J by 5 bases, leaving 11 bases between them. The CDR3 is made up of 12 amino acids. The sample originates from a study of HIV-infected patients and healthy controls. Overall study findings and caveats: No HLA typing of donors was done in this study.

Alpha and beta constant-region primers primed reverse transcription of around 0.5 ug RNA. Using multiplexing indices, alpha and beta chain libraries were generated apart by chain-specific third strand synthesis. TCRdb itself ran the 5' RACE reads through MiXCR, one entry per CDR3 protein. The sample yields 9,500 to 15,000 distinct CDR3 sequences, 9.3% seen once. No cell fractionation was done, so the repertoire covers all unsorted peripheral blood T cells. Sequenced here: blood, sampled before antiretroviral therapy. This chain connects TRBV6-1 to TRBJ2-3, with D unresolved. The sequence was obtained from an adult with HIV infection. The donor label of this sample is uncertain. The DNA of the CDR3 is TGTGCCAGCGAAAAGGACCGAGATACGCAGTATTTT. Translation: CASEKDRDTQYF.